These 20 T cell receptor beta chains share one sample of origin, sequenced in a study of T cells in Graves' hyperthyroidism and ophthalmopathy. RNA transcripts served as the template for amplifying TCR beta CDR3 regions. With the HTBI primer set, the TCR CDR3 went through a first round of RT-PCR. Each CDR3 protein is one row after TCRdb ran MiXCR on the multiplex PCR reads. The sample contains some 550,000 distinct CDR3 sequences, 20% of which appear only once. The specimen was blood. These receptors originate from a man between 18 and 35 years old with Graves' hyperthyroidism.

The V and J genes are TRBV28 and TRBJ2-2; 7 positions match TRBD1. The CDR3 is 16 residues long. V dropped 6 bases and J dropped 1; count of bases not matched to a gene: 8. Germline V gives CDR1 MDHEN, CDR2 SYDVKM. The CDR3 nucleotides are TGTGCCAGCAGGACTGGACAGGCCATGAACACCGGGGAGCTGTTTTTT. Residues: CASRTGQAMNTGELFF.

This clonotype turned up a few times. This chain links TRBV6-2 or TRBV6-3 with TRBJ2-6; 7 bases agree with TRBD1. J was trimmed by 0 bases and V by 5 bases; bases with no gene match: 10. Germline CDR1 reads MNHEY; CDR2 reads SVGEGT. This CDR3 contains 18 residues. The CDR3 DNA is TGTGCCAGCAGTAGTCCGGGACAGCTTTACTCTGGGGCCAACGTCCTGACTTTC. Translation gives CASSSPGQLYSGANVLTF.

This clonotype was found a few times. The rearrangement uses TRBV6-1 and TRBJ2-2; the match to TRBD1 covers 7 bases. Losses at the gene ends were 8 bases for V and 0 bases for J; bases not matched to a gene: 6. The germline gives CDR1 MNHNS, CDR2 SASEGT. This CDR3 region has 15 residues. The CDR3 reads CASETGTANTGELFF. The CDR3 DNA is TGTGCCAGCGAAACCGGGACAGCGAACACCGGGGAGCTGTTTTTT.

The gene calls are TRBV19 and TRBJ2-7; perhaps D is TRBD1 or TRBD2 (6 bases each). This CDR3 region has 17 residues. V lost 6 bases and J lost 3, with 24 bases in between. Germline loops: CDR1 LNHDA, CDR2 SQIVND (reference sequence). CDR3 nucleotide sequence: TGTGCCAGTAGCTGGGGGACGGGGGAGGACAGTTTCTACGAGCAGTACTTC. Its protein is CASSWGTGEDSFYEQYF. Using reference TRBV19 and TRBJ2-7 for the parts outside the CDR3, the full variable domain is DGGITQSPKYLFRKEGQNVTLSCEQNLNHDAMYWYRQDPGQGLRLIYYSQIVNDFQKGDIAEGYSVSREKKESFPLTVTSAQKNPTAFYLCASSWGTGEDSFYEQYFGPGTRLTVT.

As to this clonotype: Possible read error: a much larger clone is one base away. The chain has TRBV3-1 and TRBJ2-7; no definite D call. This CDR3 has 14 amino acids. Between the trimmed V and J ends, which lost 1 base and 5 bases, there was a span of 12 bases. From germline, CDR1 is LGHDT and CDR2 YNNKEL (reference sequence). The CDR3 protein is CASSQVAAPDEQYV. CDR3 in DNA: TGTGCCAGCAGCCAAGTCGCGGCCCCCGACGAGCAGTACGTC.

J is TRBJ1-2 and V is TRBV12-3 or TRBV12-4; 9 bases line up with TRBD1. This CDR3 has 17 residues. V was clipped by 6 bases and J by 7 bases; unmatched bases: 18. CDR3 DNA sequence: TGTGCCAGCAGCCGGACAGGGGCCCCCTCCATAGTCAGTGGCTACACCTTC. It codes for CASSRTGAPSIVSGYTF.

This clonotype was seen repeatedly, ten times or more. This chain joins TRBV7-3 and TRBJ1-3; the D gene is possibly TRBD1 (6 bases). Trimming stripped 4 bases from V and 12 bases from J, with 16 bases between. There are 13 residues in the CDR3. The germline gives CDR1 SGHTA, CDR2 FQGTGA. The CDR3 DNA is TGTGCCAGCAGCTCAGGGGACGGACAGAACATATATTTT. Protein: CASSSGDGQNIYF.

This clonotype was seen many times. One junction end disagrees with the germline gene, perhaps due to a read error. The chain couples TRBV30 to TRBJ2-7; 9 nucleotides agree with TRBD1. CDR1 GTSNPN and CDR2 SVGIG come from the germline V gene (reference sequence). The CDR3 runs to 11 residues. The CDR3 nucleotides read TGTGCCTGGGAACAGGGGGCGATTGAGAACTTC. Residues: CAWEQGAIENF.

About this clonotype itself: It may be a read error: a sequence one base away is much more abundant. V is TRBV13 and J is TRBJ1-4; no clear D. Germline V gene lookup returns CDR1 PRHDT and CDR2 FYEKMQ (reference sequence). This CDR3 has 14 amino acids. DNA for the CDR3: TGTGCCAGCAGCCCCCGCGAGACGCCTTACAAACCGTTTTTT. It encodes CASSPRETPYKPFF.

The chain is built from TRBV6-2 or TRBV6-3 and TRBJ1-2; maybe TRBD1 (6 bases). Germline V gene sequence: CDR1 MNHEY, CDR2 SVGEGT. The CDR3 is 11 residues long. The V and J ends lost 4 bases and 8 bases respectively, with 8 bases between them. In nucleotides, the CDR3 is TGTGCCAGCAGTTTCGGACAGGGCTACACCTTC. Residues: CASSFGQGYTF.

This clonotype was seen ten or more times. The rearrangement joins TRBV12-3 or TRBV12-4 to TRBJ2-7; D not certain. The CDR3 sequence is 11 residues long. Trimming stripped 3 bases from V and 9 bases from J, with 9 bases between. The CDR3 bases are TGTGCCAGCAGTTTGGGGTATTGGCAGTACTTC. Its protein is CASSLGYWQYF.

In its sample, this clonotype was seen many times. The chain employs TRBV19 and TRBJ2-7; 10 bases are shared with TRBD1. Germline values: CDR1 LNHDA, CDR2 SQIVND (reference sequence). The CDR3 contains 14 residues. Losses at the gene ends were 7 bases for V and 4 bases for J; bases not matched to a gene: 7. The CDR3 reads CASTPTGGEYEQYF. For the CDR3, the DNA is TGTGCCAGTACTCCGACAGGGGGCGAGTACGAGCAGTACTTC.

This clonotype was counted only a few times. The V gene is TRBV12-5, the J gene TRBJ1-2; D remains ambiguous. The germline gives CDR1 LGHNT, CDR2 FRNRAP. Trimming took off 5 bases at V and 5 bases at J, with 18 bases between the two ends. This CDR3 contains 15 residues. The CDR3 here is CASGPPSGSEYGYTF. The CDR3 nucleotides read TGTGCTAGTGGTCCCCCGTCAGGTTCAGAGTATGGCTACACCTTC.

This clonotype was detected many times. The V gene is TRBV4-1, the J gene TRBJ1-1; possibly TRBD1 for D (5 bases). This CDR3 has 14 amino acids. Germline assignment: CDR1 MGHRA and CDR2 YSYEKL. V gave up 3 bases and J gave up 11 bases, with 19 bases separating them. The CDR3 is CASSHDGTAPGAFF. The CDR3 region has the DNA TGCGCCAGCAGCCACGACGGGACGGCACCGGGGGCTTTCTTT.

This clonotype was picked up many times. The gene calls are TRBV30 and TRBJ2-2; the D gene is possibly TRBD2 (6 bases). V lost 5 bases to trimming and J lost 0 bases, with 10 bases between them. From germline, CDR1 is GTSNPN and CDR2 SVGIG (reference sequence). The CDR3 has 14 residues. CDR3 loop: CAWERDSNTGELFF. The DNA for the CDR3 is TGTGCCTGGGAGAGGGACTCGAACACCGGGGAGCTGTTTTTT.

The rearrangement links TRBV12-3 or TRBV12-4 to TRBJ1-2; TRBD1 might be the D (6 bases). V lost 5 bases and J lost 9, with 16 bases in between. The CDR3 extends over 13 amino acids. The CDR3 region has the DNA TGTGCCAGCAGTCTTAAAACGGACAGTCGCTACACCTTC. This sequence encodes CASSLKTDSRYTF.

The chain combines TRBV11-1 with TRBJ1-3; no firm D call. Germline CDR1 is SGHAT and CDR2 is FQDESV (reference sequence). Deletions cut 5 bases from V and 3 bases from J, with 5 bases between. The CDR3 has 12 amino acids. DNA for the CDR3: TGTGCCAGCAGCGCGATTGGAAACACCATATATTTT. Protein product: CASSAIGNTIYF.

There are many counts of this clonotype. V and J are TRBV12-3 or TRBV12-4 and TRBJ1-1; D not resolved. Trimming shortened V by 3 bases and J by 4 bases, and 9 bases separated the two germline ends. CDR3 size: 13 residues. CDR3 in amino acids: CASSFLAGTEAFF. CDR3 bases: TGTGCCAGCAGTTTTTTGGCCGGCACTGAAGCTTTCTTT.

This clonotype was found a few times. The chain carries TRBV2 and TRBJ2-5; tentative D call: TRBD1 (6 bases). Germline lookup yields CDR1 SNHLY and CDR2 FYNNEI. The V gene lost 7 bases and the J gene lost 7 bases, with 16 bases spanning the gap. The CDR3 is 13 amino acids. CDR3 protein: CASKRLTTGTQYF. CDR3 DNA: TGTGCCAGCAAACGACTGACGACAGGGACCCAGTACTTC.

V and J are TRBV12-3 or TRBV12-4 and TRBJ1-6; D is possibly TRBD1 (6 bases). V lost 5 bases, J lost 7 bases, and 21 bases lay in between. This CDR3 is built from 17 residues. CDR3 region: CASSLDKQGTSNSPLHF. The CDR3 nucleotides read TGTGCCAGCAGTCTAGATAAACAGGGAACGAGCAATTCACCCCTCCACTTT.